This T cell receptor (beta chain) was captured in a study of T cells expressing NK-cell markers. Study-level information: Sorted CD3+CD56-NKG2C+, CD3+CD56+NKG2C- and CD3+CD56+NKG2C+ T cells were the source of the TCR beta repertoires. Eight donors were sequenced, seven testing HCMV-seropositive and one testing seronegative.

Study-level results: Nothing established the HCMV specificity of expanded NKG2C+ T cell clones.

Turning to this clonotype: What it recognizes is unknown.

Germline V gives CDR1 SQVTM, CDR2 ANQGSEA. The CDR3 is 13 residues long. TCRdb reprocessed the 5' RACE reads, with one entry per CDR3 protein and no DNA. This sample contains a few hundred thousand distinct CDR3 sequences. The TCR comes from a man aged 18 to 69 in good health. The V gene is TRBV29-1, the J gene TRBJ2-1; the TCRdb D gene call, TRBD1, has no DNA to confirm it. The material sequenced was blood T cells: a sorted CD56 or NKG2C T cell subset, CD4+ or CD8+ T cells, or bulk PBMC T cells (not recorded which). CDR3 loop: CSVEGQGANEQFF.